The rows below give T cell receptor beta chains drawn from one sample of a study of blood T cells in healthy people across ages. In TCRdb, the 5' RACE reads were re-called with MiXCR into one record per CDR3 protein. The sample has over a million distinct CDR3 sequences, around 39% seen once; the top ten hold 7.9%. Sequenced material: blood. These receptors were collected from a woman aged 18-30 years in good health. Each CDR3 is given with its conserved first and last residue. Each record gives: D gene, J gene, clone size, V gene, CDR3 protein, CDR3 DNA. A D gene is named only where the DNA matches it firmly. Rows may omit the clone size; those that give it use once, few, many or a size class.

d_gene: .; j_gene: TRBJ1-2; abundance: .; v_gene: TRBV28; CDR3aa: CASSPLRTALYGYTF; CDR3nt: TGTGCCAGCAGTCCGCTCCGGACGGCTCTCTATGGCTACACCTTC
d_gene: .; j_gene: TRBJ2-6; abundance: few; v_gene: TRBV5-1; CDR3aa: CASSLALSAGANVLTF; CDR3nt: TGCGCCAGCAGCTTGGCCTTGTCGGCTGGGGCCAACGTCCTGACTTTC
d_gene: .; j_gene: TRBJ2-5; abundance: .; v_gene: TRBV7-3; CDR3aa: CASSSYREETQYF; CDR3nt: TGTGCCAGCAGCTCGTACAGGGAAGAGACCCAGTACTTC
d_gene: .; j_gene: TRBJ2-7; abundance: few; v_gene: TRBV20-1; CDR3aa: CSAKQAAVSYEQYF; CDR3nt: TGCAGTGCTAAGCAAGCGGCAGTTTCCTACGAGCAGTACTTC
d_gene: .; j_gene: TRBJ2-2; abundance: .; v_gene: TRBV5-1; CDR3aa: CASSVDGYTGELFF; CDR3nt: TGCGCCAGCAGCGTGGACGGATACACCGGGGAGCTGTTTTTT
d_gene: TRBD1; j_gene: TRBJ2-1; abundance: .; v_gene: TRBV9; CDR3aa: CDSSATGTGRDEQFF; CDR3nt: TGTGACAGCAGCGCGACCGGGACAGGGAGGGACGAGCAGTTCTTC
d_gene: .; j_gene: TRBJ2-2; abundance: .; v_gene: TRBV6-6; CDR3aa: CASRDGGSTGELFF; CDR3nt: TGTGCCAGCAGGGACGGTGGTAGCACCGGGGAGCTGTTTTTT
d_gene: .; j_gene: TRBJ2-3; abundance: few; v_gene: TRBV28; CDR3aa: CASTSGGESDTQYF; CDR3nt: TGTGCCAGCACCTCCGGGGGCGAGTCAGATACGCAGTATTTT
d_gene: TRBD2; j_gene: TRBJ2-3; abundance: few; v_gene: TRBV4-1; CDR3aa: CASSRGTSGGARTDTQYF; CDR3nt: TGCGCCAGCAGCCGAGGGACTAGCGGGGGGGCCAGGACAGATACGCAGTATTTT
d_gene: TRBD1; j_gene: TRBJ1-2; abundance: .; v_gene: TRBV7-2; CDR3aa: CASSSPGQPYGYTF; CDR3nt: TGTGCCAGCAGCTCTCCGGGACAGCCCTATGGCTACACCTTC
d_gene: .; j_gene: TRBJ1-1; abundance: .; v_gene: TRBV10-3; CDR3aa: CATSFGGENTEAFF; CDR3nt: TGTGCCACCTCCTTTGGGGGTGAGAACACTGAAGCTTTCTTT
d_gene: .; j_gene: TRBJ1-5; abundance: .; v_gene: TRBV20-1; CDR3aa: CSAPREGSNQPQHF; CDR3nt: TGCAGTGCTCCACGGGAGGGGAGCAATCAGCCCCAGCATTTT
d_gene: .; j_gene: TRBJ2-3; abundance: .; v_gene: TRBV6-5; CDR3aa: CASSYGDPHTQYF; CDR3nt: TGTGCCAGCAGTTACGGGGACCCCCATACGCAGTATTTT
d_gene: .; j_gene: TRBJ1-1; abundance: .; v_gene: TRBV20-1; CDR3aa: CSAGGRAPEAFF; CDR3nt: TGCAGTGCGGGGGGCAGGGCCCCTGAAGCTTTCTTT
d_gene: .; j_gene: TRBJ2-2; abundance: few; v_gene: TRBV2; CDR3aa: CASSENGGYTGELFF; CDR3nt: TGTGCCAGCAGTGAGAATGGTGGATACACCGGGGAGCTGTTTTTT
d_gene: TRBD2; j_gene: TRBJ2-2; abundance: .; v_gene: TRBV12-3/TRBV12-4; CDR3aa: CASSQGLAANTGELFF; CDR3nt: TGTGCCAGCAGTCAGGGACTAGCGGCGAACACCGGGGAGCTGTTTTTT
d_gene: TRBD2; j_gene: TRBJ2-3; abundance: .; v_gene: TRBV9; CDR3aa: CASSVAGSISGDTDTQYF; CDR3nt: TGTGCCAGCAGCGTAGCAGGGAGTATTAGCGGGGACACAGATACGCAGTATTTT
d_gene: TRBD2; j_gene: TRBJ2-7; abundance: .; v_gene: TRBV3-1; CDR3aa: CASSRSASGVSYEQYF; CDR3nt: TGTGCCAGCAGCCGATCGGCTAGCGGGGTCTCCTACGAGCAGTACTTC
d_gene: .; j_gene: TRBJ2-7; abundance: .; v_gene: TRBV2; CDR3aa: CASSTRAREQYF; CDR3nt: TGTGCCAGCAGTACCAGAGCCCGGGAGCAGTACTTC
d_gene: .; j_gene: TRBJ2-3; abundance: .; v_gene: TRBV12-3/TRBV12-4; CDR3aa: CASSSIPTLSTDTQYF; CDR3nt: TGTGCCAGCAGTTCTATACCGACCCTTAGCACAGATACGCAGTATTTT
d_gene: TRBD2; j_gene: TRBJ2-3; abundance: .; v_gene: TRBV20-1; CDR3aa: CSGVLAGADTLYF; CDR3nt: TGCAGTGGGGTTCTAGCGGGAGCAGATACGCTGTATTTT
d_gene: TRBD2; j_gene: TRBJ2-1; abundance: few; v_gene: TRBV29-1; CDR3aa: CSVAWASGRFF; CDR3nt: TGCAGCGTTGCTTGGGCTAGCGGGAGGTTCTTC
d_gene: .; j_gene: TRBJ1-2; abundance: .; v_gene: TRBV6-5; CDR3aa: CASSRQEANYGYTF; CDR3nt: TGTGCCAGCTCACGACAGGAAGCTAACTATGGCTACACCTTC
d_gene: .; j_gene: TRBJ2-3; abundance: .; v_gene: TRBV10-1; CDR3aa: CASSGHVDTQYF; CDR3nt: TGCGCCAGCAGCGGCCATGTAGATACGCAGTATTTT
d_gene: TRBD1; j_gene: TRBJ2-7; abundance: few; v_gene: TRBV10-3; CDR3aa: CAISAPGQSYEQYF; CDR3nt: TGTGCCATCAGTGCCCCGGGACAGTCCTACGAGCAGTACTTC
d_gene: .; j_gene: TRBJ2-7; abundance: .; v_gene: TRBV5-1; CDR3aa: CASSLVPGSPYEQYF; CDR3nt: TGCGCCAGCAGCTTGGTACCGGGGTCCCCCTACGAGCAGTACTTC
d_gene: .; j_gene: TRBJ1-2; abundance: few; v_gene: TRBV29-1; CDR3aa: CSVEEGGHGYTF; CDR3nt: TGCAGCGTTGAAGAAGGTGGCCATGGCTACACCTTC
d_gene: .; j_gene: TRBJ2-3; abundance: few; v_gene: TRBV4-1; CDR3aa: CASSLSRDTERTDTQYF; CDR3nt: TGCGCCAGCAGCCTAAGCCGAGACACCGAACGCACAGATACGCAGTATTTT
d_gene: .; j_gene: TRBJ2-7; abundance: few; v_gene: TRBV29-1; CDR3aa: CSARQNSYEQYF; CDR3nt: TGCAGCGCCAGACAGAATTCCTACGAGCAGTACTTC
d_gene: .; j_gene: TRBJ1-5; abundance: .; v_gene: TRBV21-1; CDR3aa: CASSKGRGTYSNQPQHF; CDR3nt: TGTGCCAGCAGCAAGGGGAGAGGGACCTATAGCAATCAGCCCCAGCATTTT
d_gene: .; j_gene: TRBJ2-3; abundance: .; v_gene: TRBV29-1; CDR3aa: CSVEEVPGLSTDTQYF; CDR3nt: TGCAGCGTTGAAGAGGTTCCGGGACTCAGCACAGATACGCAGTATTTT
d_gene: .; j_gene: TRBJ2-7; abundance: .; v_gene: TRBV12-3/TRBV12-4; CDR3aa: CASNVRPAPNYEQYF; CDR3nt: TGTGCCAGCAATGTAAGACCAGCCCCTAACTACGAGCAGTACTTC
d_gene: .; j_gene: TRBJ2-1; abundance: .; v_gene: TRBV27; CDR3aa: CASSPQGGWVYNEQFF; CDR3nt: TGTGCCAGCAGTCCTCAGGGGGGATGGGTCTACAATGAGCAGTTCTTC
d_gene: TRBD1; j_gene: TRBJ2-2; abundance: .; v_gene: TRBV14; CDR3aa: CASSQGTGRGTGELFF; CDR3nt: TGTGCCAGCAGCCAGGGGACAGGCCGGGGCACCGGGGAGCTGTTTTTT
d_gene: .; j_gene: TRBJ2-2; abundance: few; v_gene: TRBV24-1; CDR3aa: CATSFSTRGTIRNTGELFF; CDR3nt: TGTGCCACCAGTTTCTCCACCCGAGGGACAATTAGAAACACCGGGGAGCTGTTTTTT
d_gene: TRBD1; j_gene: TRBJ1-2; abundance: .; v_gene: TRBV29-1; CDR3aa: CSVVVDRAIGYTF; CDR3nt: TGCAGCGTTGTAGTGGACAGGGCAATCGGCTACACCTTC
d_gene: .; j_gene: TRBJ1-1; abundance: few; v_gene: TRBV27; CDR3aa: CASSLSAGFTEAFF; CDR3nt: TGTGCCAGCAGTTTATCAGCGGGGTTCACTGAAGCTTTCTTT
d_gene: TRBD2; j_gene: TRBJ2-4; abundance: few; v_gene: TRBV7-2; CDR3aa: CASSTGLAGAPGIQYF; CDR3nt: TGTGCCAGCAGCACGGGACTAGCGGGAGCCCCGGGCATTCAGTACTTC
d_gene: .; j_gene: TRBJ2-7; abundance: few; v_gene: TRBV9; CDR3aa: CASSVDKGPFYEQYF; CDR3nt: TGTGCCAGCAGCGTAGATAAGGGGCCGTTTTACGAGCAGTACTTC
d_gene: .; j_gene: TRBJ2-5; abundance: once; v_gene: TRBV20-1; CDR3aa: CSARVNVPTSTQYF; CDR3nt: TGCAGTGCTAGAGTAAACGTGCCGACGTCGACCCAGTACTTC
d_gene: .; j_gene: TRBJ1-1; abundance: few; v_gene: TRBV7-2; CDR3aa: CASSLFAGAFF; CDR3nt: TGTGCCAGCAGCTTATTTGCCGGAGCTTTCTTT
d_gene: .; j_gene: TRBJ1-1; abundance: .; v_gene: TRBV6-5; CDR3aa: CASTRRGNTEAFF; CDR3nt: TGTGCCAGCACGAGACGGGGGAACACTGAAGCTTTCTTT
d_gene: .; j_gene: TRBJ2-3; abundance: .; v_gene: TRBV28; CDR3aa: CASGGGSDTQYF; CDR3nt: TGTGCCAGTGGAGGGGGCTCAGATACGCAGTATTTT
d_gene: .; j_gene: TRBJ1-2; abundance: .; v_gene: TRBV14; CDR3aa: CASSLIEGTINGYTF; CDR3nt: TGTGCCAGCAGCCTCATTGAAGGGACAATAAATGGCTACACCTTC
d_gene: TRBD2; j_gene: TRBJ2-7; abundance: .; v_gene: TRBV2; CDR3aa: CASSEGAGGYYEQYF; CDR3nt: TGTGCCAGCAGTGAAGGAGCGGGAGGGTACTACGAGCAGTACTTC
d_gene: TRBD2; j_gene: TRBJ2-7; abundance: few; v_gene: TRBV27; CDR3aa: CASSVSGGIYEQYF; CDR3nt: TGTGCCAGCAGTGTTAGCGGGGGGATCTACGAGCAGTACTTC
d_gene: TRBD2; j_gene: TRBJ2-3; abundance: .; v_gene: TRBV10-2; CDR3aa: CASSNLAGGLTDAQYF; CDR3nt: TGCGCCAGCAGCAATTTAGCGGGGGGGTTGACAGATGCGCAGTATTTT
d_gene: TRBD2; j_gene: TRBJ2-5; abundance: few; v_gene: TRBV20-1; CDR3aa: CSARGVSTSGLKGETQYF; CDR3nt: TGCAGTGCTAGGGGGGTTTCGACTAGCGGTTTAAAAGGAGAGACCCAGTACTTC
d_gene: .; j_gene: TRBJ1-1; abundance: .; v_gene: TRBV5-1; CDR3aa: CASSDTGLGTEAFF; CDR3nt: TGCGCCAGCAGCGACACGGGGTTGGGCACTGAAGCTTTCTTT
d_gene: .; j_gene: TRBJ2-1; abundance: .; v_gene: TRBV3-1; CDR3aa: CASSPTGAYEQFF; CDR3nt: TGTGCCAGCAGCCCAACCGGGGCATATGAGCAGTTCTTC
d_gene: TRBD1; j_gene: TRBJ2-7; abundance: few; v_gene: TRBV6-2/TRBV6-3; CDR3aa: CASVPGQASYEQYF; CDR3nt: TGTGCCAGCGTTCCGGGACAGGCCTCCTACGAGCAGTACTTC
d_gene: .; j_gene: TRBJ1-5; abundance: .; v_gene: TRBV6-5; CDR3aa: CASSYGAGTNQPQHF; CDR3nt: TGTGCCAGCAGTTACGGCGCGGGGACCAATCAGCCCCAGCATTTT
d_gene: TRBD1; j_gene: TRBJ1-1; abundance: few; v_gene: TRBV27; CDR3aa: CASREDRRAEAFF; CDR3nt: TGTGCCAGCAGGGAGGACAGGCGCGCTGAAGCTTTCTTT
d_gene: .; j_gene: TRBJ2-7; abundance: .; v_gene: TRBV21-1; CDR3aa: CAGASSYEQYF; CDR3nt: TGTGCTGGGGCGAGCTCCTACGAGCAGTACTTC
d_gene: .; j_gene: TRBJ2-5; abundance: many; v_gene: TRBV20-1; CDR3aa: CSARGGSGQETQYF; CDR3nt: TGCAGTGCTAGAGGCGGTAGCGGCCAAGAGACCCAGTACTTC
d_gene: .; j_gene: TRBJ2-7; abundance: .; v_gene: TRBV12-5; CDR3aa: CASGLVPKAPSSYEQYF; CDR3nt: TGTGCTAGTGGTTTGGTACCGAAGGCGCCGAGCTCCTACGAGCAGTACTTC
d_gene: .; j_gene: TRBJ1-2; abundance: .; v_gene: TRBV20-1; CDR3aa: CSAREAQGFSGGYTF; CDR3nt: TGCAGTGCTAGAGAAGCGCAGGGATTCAGCGGGGGCTACACCTTC
d_gene: .; j_gene: TRBJ2-3; abundance: many; v_gene: TRBV29-1; CDR3aa: CSVEDVGGRVPTDTQYF; CDR3nt: TGCAGCGTTGAAGACGTGGGTGGAAGGGTTCCCACAGATACGCAGTATTTT